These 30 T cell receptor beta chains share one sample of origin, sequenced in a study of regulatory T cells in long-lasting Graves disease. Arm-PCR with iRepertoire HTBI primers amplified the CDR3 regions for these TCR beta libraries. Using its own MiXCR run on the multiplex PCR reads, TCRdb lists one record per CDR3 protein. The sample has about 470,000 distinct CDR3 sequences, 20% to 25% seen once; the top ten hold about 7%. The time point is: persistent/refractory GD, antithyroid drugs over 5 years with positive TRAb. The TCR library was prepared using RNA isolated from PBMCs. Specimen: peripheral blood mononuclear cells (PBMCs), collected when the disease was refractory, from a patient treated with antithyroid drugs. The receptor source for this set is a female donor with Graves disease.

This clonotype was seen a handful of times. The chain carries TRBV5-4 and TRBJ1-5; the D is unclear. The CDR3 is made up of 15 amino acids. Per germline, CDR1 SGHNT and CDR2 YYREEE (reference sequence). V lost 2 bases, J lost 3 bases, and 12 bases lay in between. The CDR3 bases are TGTGCCAGCAGCTTAGATTCCAGGCCCAATCAGCCCCAGCATTTT. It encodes CASSLDSRPNQPQHF.

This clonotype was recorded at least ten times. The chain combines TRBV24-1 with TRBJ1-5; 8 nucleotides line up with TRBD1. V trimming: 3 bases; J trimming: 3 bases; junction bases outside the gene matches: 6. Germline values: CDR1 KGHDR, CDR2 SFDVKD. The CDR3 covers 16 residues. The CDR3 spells CATSDGRRGHNQPQHF. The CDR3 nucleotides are TGTGCCACCAGTGATGGTCGCAGGGGGCACAATCAGCCCCAGCATTTT.

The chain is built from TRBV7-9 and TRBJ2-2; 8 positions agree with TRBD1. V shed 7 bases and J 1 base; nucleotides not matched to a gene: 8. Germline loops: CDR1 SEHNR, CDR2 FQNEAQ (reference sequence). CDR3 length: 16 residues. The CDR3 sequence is CASTSGDRRNTGELFF. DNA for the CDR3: TGTGCCAGCACCTCCGGGGACAGGAGGAACACCGGGGAGCTGTTTTTT.

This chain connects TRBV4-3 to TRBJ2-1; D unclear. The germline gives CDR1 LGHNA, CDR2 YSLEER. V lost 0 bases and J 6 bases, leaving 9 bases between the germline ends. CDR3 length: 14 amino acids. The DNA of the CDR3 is TGCGCCAGCAGCCAAGATCCTAGGGCCAATGAGCAGTTCTTC. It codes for CASSQDPRANEQFF.

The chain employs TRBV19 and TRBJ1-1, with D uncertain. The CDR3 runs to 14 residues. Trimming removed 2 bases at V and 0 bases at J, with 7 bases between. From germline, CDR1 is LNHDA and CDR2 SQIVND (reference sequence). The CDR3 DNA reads TGTGCCAGTAGTATATGGCCTATGAACACTGAAGCTTTCTTT. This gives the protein CASSIWPMNTEAFF.

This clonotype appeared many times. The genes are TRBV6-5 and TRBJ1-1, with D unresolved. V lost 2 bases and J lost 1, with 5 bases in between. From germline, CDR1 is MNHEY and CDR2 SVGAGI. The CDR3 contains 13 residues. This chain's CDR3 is CASSYRANTEAFF. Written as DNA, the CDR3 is TGTGCCAGCAGTTACCGGGCGAACACTGAAGCTTTCTTT.

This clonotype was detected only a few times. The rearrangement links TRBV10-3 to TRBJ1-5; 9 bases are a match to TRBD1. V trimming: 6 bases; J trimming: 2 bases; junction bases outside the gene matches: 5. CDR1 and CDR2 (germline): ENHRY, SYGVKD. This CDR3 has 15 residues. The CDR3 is CAIRGTGRGNQPQHF. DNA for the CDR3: TGTGCCATCAGAGGGACAGGGAGAGGCAATCAGCCCCAGCATTTT.

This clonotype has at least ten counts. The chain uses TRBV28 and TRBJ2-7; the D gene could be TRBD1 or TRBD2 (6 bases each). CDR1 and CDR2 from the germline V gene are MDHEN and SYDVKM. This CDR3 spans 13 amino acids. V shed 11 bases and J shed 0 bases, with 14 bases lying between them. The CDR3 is CAGGASDSYEQYF. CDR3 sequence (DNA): TGTGCCGGGGGCGCTAGCGACTCCTACGAGCAGTACTTC. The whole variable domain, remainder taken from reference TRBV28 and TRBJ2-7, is DVKVTQSSRYLVKRTGEKVFLECVQDMDHENMFWYRQDPGLGLRLIYFSYDVKMKEKGDIPEGYSVSREKKERFSLILESASTNQTSMYLCAGGASDSYEQYFGPGTRLTVT.

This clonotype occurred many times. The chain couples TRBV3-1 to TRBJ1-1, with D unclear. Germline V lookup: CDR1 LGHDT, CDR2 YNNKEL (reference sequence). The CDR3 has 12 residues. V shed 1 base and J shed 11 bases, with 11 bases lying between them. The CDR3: CASSQVGLDAFF. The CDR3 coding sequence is TGTGCCAGCAGCCAAGTCGGCCTCGACGCTTTCTTT.

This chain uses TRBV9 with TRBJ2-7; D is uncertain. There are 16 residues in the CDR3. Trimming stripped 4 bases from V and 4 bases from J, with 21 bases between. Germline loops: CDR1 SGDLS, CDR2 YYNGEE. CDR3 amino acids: CASSPSPTQVVYEQYF. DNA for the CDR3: TGTGCCAGCAGCCCATCCCCCACCCAGGTCGTTTACGAGCAGTACTTC. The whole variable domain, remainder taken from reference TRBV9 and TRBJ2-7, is DSGVTQTPKHLITATGQRVTLRCSPRSGDLSVYWYQQSLDQGLQFLIQYYNGEERAKGNILERFSAQQFPDLHSELNLSSLELGDSALYFCASSPSPTQVVYEQYFGPGTRLTVT.

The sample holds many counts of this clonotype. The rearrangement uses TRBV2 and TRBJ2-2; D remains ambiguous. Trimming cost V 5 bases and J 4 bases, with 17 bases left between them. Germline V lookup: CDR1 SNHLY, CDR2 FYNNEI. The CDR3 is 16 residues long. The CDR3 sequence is CASSPPDARGTGELFF. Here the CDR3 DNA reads TGTGCCAGCAGTCCCCCGGACGCCCGCGGCACCGGGGAGCTGTTTTTT. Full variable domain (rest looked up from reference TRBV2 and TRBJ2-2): EPEVTQTPSHQVTQMGQEVILRCVPISNHLYFYWYRQILGQKVEFLVSFYNNEISEKSEIFDDQFSVERPDGSNFTLKIRSTKLEDSAMYFCASSPPDARGTGELFFGEGSRLTVL.

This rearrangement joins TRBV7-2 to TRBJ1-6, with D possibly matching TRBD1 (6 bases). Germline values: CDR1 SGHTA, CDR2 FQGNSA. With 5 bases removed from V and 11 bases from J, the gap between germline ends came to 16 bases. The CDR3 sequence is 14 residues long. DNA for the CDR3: TGTGCCAGCAGCACGGAGACAGGTTGGACACCCCTCCACTTT. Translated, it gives CASSTETGWTPLHF.

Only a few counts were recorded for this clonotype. CDR3 region: CASSLDTAGQPQHF. The CDR3 DNA reads TGTGCCAGCAGCTTGGACACCGCCGGGCAGCCCCAGCATTTT. The chain combines TRBV7-9 with TRBJ1-5; D may be TRBD1 (5 bases). The germline V gene has CDR1 SEHNR and CDR2 FQNEAQ (reference sequence). This CDR3 has 14 residues. Deletions cut 3 bases from V and 7 bases from J, with 13 bases between.

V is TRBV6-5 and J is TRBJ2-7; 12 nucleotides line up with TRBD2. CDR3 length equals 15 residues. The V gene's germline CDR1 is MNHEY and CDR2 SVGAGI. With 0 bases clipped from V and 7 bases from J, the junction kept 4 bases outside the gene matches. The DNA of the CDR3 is TGTGCCAGCAGTTACTCGACTAGCGGGGGTGGTGAGCAGTACTTC. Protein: CASSYSTSGGGEQYF.

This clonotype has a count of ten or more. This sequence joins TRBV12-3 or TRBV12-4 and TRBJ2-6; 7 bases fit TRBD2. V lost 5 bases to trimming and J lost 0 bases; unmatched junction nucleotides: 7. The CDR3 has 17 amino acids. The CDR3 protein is CASSPGGVSSGANVLTF. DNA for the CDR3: TGTGCCAGCAGTCCTGGGGGGGTCAGCTCTGGGGCCAACGTCCTGACTTTC.

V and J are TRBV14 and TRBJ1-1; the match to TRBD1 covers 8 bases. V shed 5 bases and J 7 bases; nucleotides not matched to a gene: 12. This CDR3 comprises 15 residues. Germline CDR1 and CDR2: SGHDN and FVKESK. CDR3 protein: CASSTQDRETFEAFF. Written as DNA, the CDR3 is TGTGCCAGCAGCACGCAGGACAGGGAGACCTTTGAAGCTTTCTTT.

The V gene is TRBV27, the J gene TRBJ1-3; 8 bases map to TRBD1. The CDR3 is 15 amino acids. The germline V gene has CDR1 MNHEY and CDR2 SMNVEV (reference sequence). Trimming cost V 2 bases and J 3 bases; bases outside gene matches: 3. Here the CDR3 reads CASSLQGARGNTIYF. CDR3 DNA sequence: TGTGCCAGCAGTTTACAGGGGGCGCGTGGAAACACCATATATTTT.

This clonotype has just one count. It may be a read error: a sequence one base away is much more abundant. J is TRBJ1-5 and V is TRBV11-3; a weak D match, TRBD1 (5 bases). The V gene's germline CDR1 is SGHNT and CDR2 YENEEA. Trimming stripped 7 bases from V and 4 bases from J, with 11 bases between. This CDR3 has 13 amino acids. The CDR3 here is CASNYDRNQPQHF. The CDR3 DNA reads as TGTGCCAGCAACTATGACAGAAATCAGCCCCAGCATTTT.

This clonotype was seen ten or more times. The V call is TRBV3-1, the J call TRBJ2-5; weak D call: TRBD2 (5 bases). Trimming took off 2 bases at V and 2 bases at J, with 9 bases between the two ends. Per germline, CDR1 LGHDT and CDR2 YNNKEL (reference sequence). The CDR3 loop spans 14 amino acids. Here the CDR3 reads CASSQKDFQETQYF. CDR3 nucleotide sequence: TGTGCCAGCAGCCAAAAGGACTTTCAAGAGACCCAGTACTTC.

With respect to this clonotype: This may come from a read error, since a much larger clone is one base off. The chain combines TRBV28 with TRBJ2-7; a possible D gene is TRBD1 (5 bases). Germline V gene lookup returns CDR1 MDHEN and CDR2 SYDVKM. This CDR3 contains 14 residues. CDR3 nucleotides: TGTGCCAGCAGTCTTCGTGGGGCGCATTTCGAGCGGTACTTC. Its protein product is CASSLRGAHFERYF. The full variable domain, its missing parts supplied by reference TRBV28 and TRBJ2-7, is DVKVTQSSRYLVKRTGEKVFLECVQDMDHENMFWYRQDPGLGLRLIYFSYDVKMKEKGDIPEGYSVSREKKERFSLILESASTNQTSMYLCASSLRGAHFERYFGPGTRLTVT.

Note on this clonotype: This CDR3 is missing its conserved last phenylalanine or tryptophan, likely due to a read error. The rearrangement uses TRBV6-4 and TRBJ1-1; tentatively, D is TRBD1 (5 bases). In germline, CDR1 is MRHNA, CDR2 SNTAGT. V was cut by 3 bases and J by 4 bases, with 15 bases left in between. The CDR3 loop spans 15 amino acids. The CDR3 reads CASSEAGIVGTEAFS. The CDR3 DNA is TGTGCCAGCAGTGAAGCAGGGATCGTTGGCACTGAAGCTTTCTCT.

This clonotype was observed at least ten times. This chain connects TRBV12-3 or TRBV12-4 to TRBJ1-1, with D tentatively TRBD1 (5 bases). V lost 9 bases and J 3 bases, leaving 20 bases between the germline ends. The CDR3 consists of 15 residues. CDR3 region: CASSRTTSGDTEAFF. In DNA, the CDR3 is TGTGCCAGTTCGAGGACAACCTCGGGGGACACTGAAGCTTTCTTT.

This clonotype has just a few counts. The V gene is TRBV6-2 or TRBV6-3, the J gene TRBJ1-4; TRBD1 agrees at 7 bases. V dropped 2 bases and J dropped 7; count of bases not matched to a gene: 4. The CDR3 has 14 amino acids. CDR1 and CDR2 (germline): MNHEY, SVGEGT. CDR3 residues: CASSYDRVTEKLFF. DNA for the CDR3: TGTGCCAGCAGTTACGACAGGGTAACTGAAAAACTGTTTTTT.

The CDR3 DNA sequence: TGCAGTGGAGGGTGGGTACGGTTGAACCAAGAGACCCAGTACTTC. This sequence encodes CSGGWVRLNQETQYF. The genes are TRBV20-1 and TRBJ2-5; D might be TRBD2 (5 bases). Germline V gene sequence: CDR1 DFQATT, CDR2 SNEGSKA (reference sequence). This CDR3 comprises 15 residues. The V gene lost 7 bases and the J gene lost 0 bases, with 18 bases spanning the gap.

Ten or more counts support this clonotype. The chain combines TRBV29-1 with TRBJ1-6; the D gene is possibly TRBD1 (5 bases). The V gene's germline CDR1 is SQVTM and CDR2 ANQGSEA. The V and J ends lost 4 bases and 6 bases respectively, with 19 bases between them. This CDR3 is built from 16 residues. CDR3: CSVVVGDNSANSPLHF. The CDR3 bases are TGCAGCGTTGTTGTAGGGGATAATAGTGCTAATTCACCCCTCCACTTT.

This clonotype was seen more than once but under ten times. The CDR3 nucleotides are TGTGCCAGCAGCCGTCCGGGACTAGCGGGGCAAGAGACCCAGTACTTC. Its translation is CASSRPGLAGQETQYF. The chain is built from TRBV7-9 and TRBJ2-5; 13 bases are shared with TRBD2. The CDR3 spans 16 residues. Per germline, CDR1 SEHNR and CDR2 FQNEAQ (reference sequence). V dropped 5 bases and J dropped 2; count of bases not matched to a gene: 5.

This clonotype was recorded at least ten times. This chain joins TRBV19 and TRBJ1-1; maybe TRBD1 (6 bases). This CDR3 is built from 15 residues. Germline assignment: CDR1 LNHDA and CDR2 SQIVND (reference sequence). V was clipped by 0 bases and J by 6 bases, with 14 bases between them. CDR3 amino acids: CASSIEGPGVSEAFF. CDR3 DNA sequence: TGTGCCAGTAGTATAGAAGGGCCAGGGGTGTCTGAAGCTTTCTTT.

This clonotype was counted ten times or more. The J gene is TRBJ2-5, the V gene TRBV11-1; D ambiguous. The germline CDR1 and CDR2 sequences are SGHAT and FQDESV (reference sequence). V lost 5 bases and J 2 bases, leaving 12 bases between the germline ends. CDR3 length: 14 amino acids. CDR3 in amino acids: CASSPISPQETQYF. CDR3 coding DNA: TGTGCCAGCAGCCCCATTAGTCCGCAAGAGACCCAGTACTTC.

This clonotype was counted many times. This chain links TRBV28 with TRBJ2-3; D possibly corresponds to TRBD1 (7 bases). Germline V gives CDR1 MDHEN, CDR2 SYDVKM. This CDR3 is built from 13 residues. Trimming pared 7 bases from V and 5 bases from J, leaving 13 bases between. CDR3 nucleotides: TGTGCCAGCATCTCAGGGGGGCAAGATACGCAGTATTTT. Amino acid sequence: CASISGGQDTQYF. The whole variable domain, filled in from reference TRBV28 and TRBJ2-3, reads DVKVTQSSRYLVKRTGEKVFLECVQDMDHENMFWYRQDPGLGLRLIYFSYDVKMKEKGDIPEGYSVSREKKERFSLILESASTNQTSMYLCASISGGQDTQYFGPGTRLTVL.

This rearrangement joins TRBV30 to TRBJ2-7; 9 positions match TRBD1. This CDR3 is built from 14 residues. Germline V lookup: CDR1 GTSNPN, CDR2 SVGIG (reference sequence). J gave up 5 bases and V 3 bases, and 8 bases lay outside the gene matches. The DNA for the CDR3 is TGTGCCTGGAGCCGGGGACAGGGAGTGGACGAGCAGTACTTC. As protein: CAWSRGQGVDEQYF.